Below are 26 T cell receptor beta chains sequenced from a single sample in a study of CD8 T cells in ankylosing spondylitis. TCRdb re-analysed the 5' RACE reads in MiXCR, keeping a single row per CDR3 protein. The table shows 110,000 to 150,000 distinct CDR3 sequences, with about 8% occurring only once. Sequencing was carried out using synovial fluid, either unsorted or a sorted T cell fraction (not recorded which). These receptors originate from a male donor with ankylosing spondylitis.

The chain combines TRBV6-2 or TRBV6-3 with TRBJ2-1; 7 bases agree with TRBD2. Trimming cost V 7 bases and J 6 bases; bases outside gene matches: 9. The CDR3 runs 14 residues. CDR1 MNHEY and CDR2 SVGEGT come from the germline V gene. The chain's CDR3 is CASTRAGVSNEQFF. The CDR3 DNA sequence: TGTGCCAGCACCCGGGCGGGAGTGTCCAATGAGCAGTTCTTC.

This clonotype showed up just a few times. The chain employs TRBV27 and TRBJ1-4; maybe TRBD1 (6 bases). V was clipped by 3 bases and J by 10 bases, with 18 bases between them. Germline assignment: CDR1 MNHEY and CDR2 SMNVEV (reference sequence). CDR3 length equals 15 residues. CDR3 residues: CASSLGTGNTGKLFF. CDR3 nucleotides: TGTGCCAGCAGTTTGGGCACAGGGAATACGGGAAAACTGTTTTTT.

This chain connects TRBV18 to TRBJ2-7, with 8 bases identical to TRBD1. CDR1 is KGHSH, CDR2 LQKENI, per germline. Trimming at V came to 6 bases and at J to 0 bases, leaving 10 bases not matched to a gene. The CDR3 has 16 amino acids. Written as DNA, the CDR3 is TGTGCCAGCTCGTCAAGCCGGGACAGGAGCTCCTACGAGCAGTACTTC. This sequence encodes CASSSSRDRSSYEQYF.

This clonotype was recorded at least ten times. J is TRBJ2-1 and V is TRBV4-2; D might be TRBD1 or TRBD2, each matching 5 bases. The CDR3 is made up of 16 amino acids. V was clipped by 2 bases and J by 5 bases, with 16 bases between them. Looked up from germline, CDR1 is LGHNA and CDR2 is YNFKEQ. The CDR3 coding sequence is TGTGCCAGCAGCCAACTTTCCGGGGACGCCAACAATGAGCAGTTCTTC. It translates to CASSQLSGDANNEQFF.

This clonotype was detected ten times or more. The chain uses TRBV29-1 and TRBJ2-7; 12 nucleotides line up with TRBD1. The germline gives CDR1 SQVTM, CDR2 ANQGSEA. The CDR3 has 14 amino acids. J gave up 5 bases and V 6 bases, and 8 bases lay outside the gene matches. The DNA of the CDR3 is TGCAGCGTGAGAACCGGGACAGGGGGCGACGAGCAGTACTTC. Protein sequence: CSVRTGTGGDEQYF.

The J gene is TRBJ2-3, the V gene TRBV24-1, with unresolved D. V lost 3 bases, J lost 1 base, and 10 bases lay in between. CDR1 is KGHDR, CDR2 SFDVKD, per germline. This CDR3 is built from 15 residues. CDR3: CATSDAVRGTDTQYF. The CDR3 DNA reads as TGTGCCACCAGTGATGCGGTTCGTGGCACAGATACGCAGTATTTT.

This clonotype was found a few times. The CDR3 spells CASSRGLTGYSYEQYF. CDR3 DNA sequence: TGCGCCAGCAGCCGGGGACTTACGGGATACTCCTACGAGCAGTACTTC. The chain links TRBV5-1 to TRBJ2-7; possible D gene TRBD2, 6 bases. The germline V and J ends were trimmed by 4 bases and 0 bases, with 17 bases remaining between them. The CDR3 loop spans 16 amino acids. From germline, CDR1 is SGHRS and CDR2 YFSETQ.

The table lists this clonotype with a few counts. The chain has TRBV28 and TRBJ2-1; 8 nucleotides match TRBD2. Germline CDR1 MDHEN, CDR2 SYDVKM. Germline trimming cut 2 bases from V and 7 bases from J; bases unmatched to any gene: 19. The CDR3 has 19 amino acids. This chain's CDR3 is CASSLGVSGGRGASNEQFF. Here the CDR3 DNA reads TGTGCCAGCAGTTTAGGAGTCAGCGGGGGCCGGGGGGCATCAAATGAGCAGTTCTTC.

This clonotype was counted ten times or more. V gene TRBV25-1 combines with J gene TRBJ2-4; tentative D call: TRBD1 (6 bases). The CDR3 extends over 14 amino acids. The V end was cut by 5 bases, the J end by 4 bases, with 12 bases between. Germline values: CDR1 MGHDK, CDR2 SYGVNS. The CDR3 coding sequence is TGTGCCAGCAGTCCAACGACAGGAAAAAACATTCAGTACTTC. Translated: CASSPTTGKNIQYF.

This clonotype was picked up many times. CDR3 sequence reads: CASSASWDTEAFF. The CDR3, as DNA: TGTGCCAGCAGCGCGTCGTGGGACACTGAAGCTTTCTTT. This rearrangement joins TRBV9 to TRBJ1-1, with D hard to call. Trimming removed 3 bases from V and 3 bases from J, with 9 bases in between. CDR3 size: 13 residues. Germline CDR1 and CDR2: SGDLS and YYNGEE.

This clonotype was detected ten times or more. V gene TRBV29-1 combines with J gene TRBJ1-1, with D maybe TRBD1 (6 bases). This CDR3 comprises 13 residues. The germline V gene encodes CDR1 SQVTM and CDR2 ANQGSEA. The CDR3 DNA reads as TGCCTGTTAACAGGGAGGCTGAACACTGAAGCTTTCTTT. It specifies CLLTGRLNTEAFF.

This clonotype was counted between two and nine times. This sequence joins TRBV5-1 and TRBJ1-2, with D possibly TRBD1 on 5 matching bases. Germline V gene sequence: CDR1 SGHRS, CDR2 YFSETQ. V lost 2 bases, J lost 5 bases, and 10 bases lay in between. The CDR3 is 13 amino acids. The CDR3 reads CASSLQAGYGYTF. Written as DNA, the CDR3 is TGCGCCAGCAGCTTACAGGCAGGGTATGGCTACACCTTC. The variable domain in full, with the rest retrieved from reference TRBV5-1 and TRBJ1-2, is KAGVTQTPRYLIKTRGQQVTLSCSPISGHRSVSWYQQTPGQGLQFLFEYFSETQRNKGNFPGRFSGRQFSNSRSEMNVSTLELGDSALYLCASSLQAGYGYTFGSGTRLTVV.

This clonotype has more than one count but fewer than ten. The chain employs TRBV9 and TRBJ2-5, with D tentatively TRBD2 (5 bases). CDR1 and CDR2 (germline): SGDLS, YYNGEE. V was cut by 0 bases and J by 2 bases, with 11 bases left in between. This CDR3 is built from 15 residues. This chain's CDR3 is CASSVGTSAQETQYF. For the CDR3, the DNA is TGTGCCAGCAGCGTAGGAACTAGTGCACAAGAGACCCAGTACTTC.

The V gene is TRBV5-5, the J gene TRBJ2-5, with 9 bases matching TRBD2. The germline gives CDR1 SGHKS, CDR2 YYEKEE (reference sequence). This CDR3 comprises 15 residues. V lost 0 bases and J lost 7; bases outside the gene matches: 7. This CDR3 is CASSLGGGAAVTQYF. CDR3 DNA sequence: TGTGCCAGCAGCTTGGGCGGGGGGGCCGCTGTGACCCAGTACTTC.

V is TRBV5-1 and J is TRBJ2-7, with 10 bases that match TRBD2. Germline trimming cut 6 bases from V and 3 bases from J; bases unmatched to any gene: 6. Germline V gives CDR1 SGHRS, CDR2 YFSETQ. This CDR3 contains 14 residues. The CDR3 coding sequence is TGCGCCAGCACCCTGACTAGCGGGCTCTACGAGCAGTACTTC. Translated, it gives CASTLTSGLYEQYF.

This clonotype came up many times. The J gene is TRBJ2-2, the V gene TRBV25-1, with D possibly being TRBD2 (7 bases). Germline CDR1 and CDR2: MGHDK and SYGVNS. Trimming pared 6 bases from V and 4 bases from J, leaving 12 bases between. The CDR3 extends over 14 amino acids. As DNA, the CDR3 is TGTGCCAGCAGAGGGAGGGGGAGCACCGGGGAGCTGTTTTTT. Its translation is CASRGRGSTGELFF.

This clonotype was counted only a few times. The CDR3, as DNA: TGCAGTGCTAAACGGGGGACAGGGGCATTCTTC. Protein product: CSAKRGTGAFF. The chain links TRBV20-1 to TRBJ2-1, with 10 nucleotides matching TRBD1. From germline, CDR1 is DFQATT and CDR2 SNEGSKA (reference sequence). The junction had 7 bases not matched to a gene; V was cut back by 4 bases and J by 16 bases. The CDR3 sequence is 11 residues long.

This clonotype was picked up a small number of times. CDR3 sequence (DNA): TGTGCCACCAGCAGGCGTCAAGGGGTGTCAACGGAGACCCAGTACTTC. The encoded protein is CATSRRQGVSTETQYF. The chain carries TRBV15 and TRBJ2-5, with D possibly being TRBD1 (5 bases). This CDR3 is built from 16 residues. Germline V gives CDR1 LNHNV, CDR2 YYDKDF (reference sequence). Trimming took off 3 bases at V and 5 bases at J, with 19 bases between the two ends.

This clonotype was recorded at least ten times. V and J are TRBV7-6 and TRBJ2-1; D might be TRBD1 (6 bases). V was clipped by 6 bases and J by 9 bases, with 15 bases between them. Germline CDR1 SGHVS, CDR2 FNYEAQ. The CDR3 has 13 amino acids. The CDR3, as DNA: TGTGCCAGCAGTTTGCCACAGGGCGGTGAGCAGTTCTTC. Amino acid sequence: CASSLPQGGEQFF.

This chain joins TRBV27 and TRBJ2-7; 9 bases are a match to TRBD2. Unmatched junction bases numbered 4, after V lost 7 bases and J lost 0 bases. Germline values: CDR1 MNHEY, CDR2 SMNVEV (reference sequence). CDR3 length equals 14 residues. The CDR3 sequence is CASTRAGGSYEQYF. The CDR3 nucleotides read TGTGCCAGCACTAGAGCGGGAGGCTCCTACGAGCAGTACTTC.

Ten or more counts support this clonotype. The V gene is TRBV20-1, the J gene TRBJ1-3; D gene ambiguous. V was cut by 5 bases and J by 2 bases, with 10 bases left in between. The germline gives CDR1 DFQATT, CDR2 SNEGSKA (reference sequence). The CDR3 consists of 13 residues. CDR3 bases: TGCAGTGCTCTTTTCCGAACTGGAAACACCATATATTTT. This gives the protein CSALFRTGNTIYF.

The rearrangement links TRBV28 to TRBJ2-7; either TRBD1 or TRBD2 may fit D (5 bases each). Germline assignment: CDR1 MDHEN and CDR2 SYDVKM. The CDR3 extends over 14 amino acids. V lost 5 bases and J lost 1, with 12 bases in between. For the CDR3, the DNA is TGTGCCAGCAGTCCCTGGGACCTGTCCTACGAGCAGTACTTC. Its protein is CASSPWDLSYEQYF.

Only a few counts were recorded for this clonotype. The chain carries TRBV6-1 and TRBJ2-2; weak D call: TRBD2 (6 bases). The CDR3 spans 19 residues. V shed 6 bases and J shed 3 bases, with 26 bases lying between them. Germline lookup yields CDR1 MNHNS and CDR2 SASEGT. DNA for the CDR3: TGTGCCAGCAGCAACCTACGGGACTCCTTTGCCGTGGACACCGGGGAGCTGTTTTTT. Protein sequence: CASSNLRDSFAVDTGELFF.

V usage is TRBV4-2 and J usage is TRBJ2-3, with 8 bases aligning to TRBD2. This CDR3 region has 18 residues. CDR1 and CDR2 from the germline V gene are LGHNA and YNFKEQ. The J segment lost 0 bases and the V segment lost 1 base, leaving 9 bases of the junction unmatched. CDR3 region: CASSQVAGGSTSTDTQYF. CDR3 nucleotide sequence: TGTGCCAGCAGCCAAGTGGCGGGAGGATCCACTAGCACAGATACGCAGTATTTT.

Ten or more counts support this clonotype. The J gene is TRBJ2-2, the V gene TRBV27; TRBD1 might be the D (7 bases). Germline loops: CDR1 MNHEY, CDR2 SMNVEV (reference sequence). There are 15 residues in the CDR3. Trimming removed 5 bases from V and 3 bases from J, with 13 bases in between. The CDR3 DNA reads TGTGCCAGCAGTGGGGGGACAGTATACACCGGGGAGCTGTTTTTT. It is translated as CASSGGTVYTGELFF.

This clonotype has a count of ten or more. CDR3: CSPRWAGQDTQYF. The CDR3 coding sequence is TGCAGTCCCCGGTGGGCAGGACAAGATACGCAGTATTTT. The V call is TRBV20-1, the J call TRBJ2-3; possible D gene TRBD1, 5 bases. The V and J ends lost 8 bases and 5 bases respectively, with 17 bases between them. In germline, CDR1 is DFQATT, CDR2 SNEGSKA (reference sequence). The CDR3 has 13 residues.